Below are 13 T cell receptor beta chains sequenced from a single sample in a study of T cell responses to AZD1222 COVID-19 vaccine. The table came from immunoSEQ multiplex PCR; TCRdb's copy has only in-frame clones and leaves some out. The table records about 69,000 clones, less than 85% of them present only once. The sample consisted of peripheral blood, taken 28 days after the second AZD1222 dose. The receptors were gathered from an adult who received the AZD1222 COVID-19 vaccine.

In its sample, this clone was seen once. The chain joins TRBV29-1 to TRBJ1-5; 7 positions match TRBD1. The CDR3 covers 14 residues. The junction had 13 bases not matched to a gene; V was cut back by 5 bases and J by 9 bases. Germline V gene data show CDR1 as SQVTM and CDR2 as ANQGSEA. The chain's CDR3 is CSVSGGAGLGPQHF. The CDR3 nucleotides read TGCAGCGTTTCAGGGGGAGCCGGGTTGGGGCCCCAGCATTTT.

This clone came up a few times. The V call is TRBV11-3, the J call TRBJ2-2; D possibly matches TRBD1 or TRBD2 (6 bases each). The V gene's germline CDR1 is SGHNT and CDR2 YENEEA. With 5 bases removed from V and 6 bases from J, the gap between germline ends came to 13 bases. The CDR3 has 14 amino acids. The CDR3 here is CASSLGGGSGELFF. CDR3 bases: TGTGCCAGCAGCCTAGGAGGGGGATCCGGGGAGCTGTTTTTT.

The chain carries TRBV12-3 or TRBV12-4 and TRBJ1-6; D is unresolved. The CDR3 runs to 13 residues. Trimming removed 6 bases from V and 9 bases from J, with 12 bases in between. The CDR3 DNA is TGTGCCAGCAGCATCCGGACCAGTTCACCCCTCCACTTT. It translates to CASSIRTSSPLHF.

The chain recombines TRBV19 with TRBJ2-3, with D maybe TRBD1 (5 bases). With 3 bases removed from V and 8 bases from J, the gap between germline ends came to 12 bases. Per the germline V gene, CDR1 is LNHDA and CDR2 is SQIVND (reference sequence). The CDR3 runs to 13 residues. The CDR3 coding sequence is TGTGCCAGTAGTATGGTCGACAGAGGTACGCAGTATTTT. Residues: CASSMVDRGTQYF.

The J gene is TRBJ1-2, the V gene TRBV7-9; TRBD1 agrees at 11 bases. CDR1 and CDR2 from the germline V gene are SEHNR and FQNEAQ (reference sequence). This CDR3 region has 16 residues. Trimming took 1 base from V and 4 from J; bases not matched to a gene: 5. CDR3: CASSLGGTGGAYGYTF. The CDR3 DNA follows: TGTGCCAGCAGCTTAGGCGGGACAGGGGGGGCCTATGGCTACACCTTC.

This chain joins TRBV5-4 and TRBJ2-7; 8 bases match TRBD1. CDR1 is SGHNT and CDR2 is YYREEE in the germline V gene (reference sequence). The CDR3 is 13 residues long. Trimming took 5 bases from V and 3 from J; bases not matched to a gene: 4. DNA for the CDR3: TGTGCCAGCAGTGGCGACAGGGGCTACGAGCAGTACTTC. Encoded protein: CASSGDRGYEQYF.

Here the CDR3 reads CASTPQSSGANVLTF. CDR3 sequence (DNA): TGTGCCAGCACCCCCCAGAGCTCTGGGGCCAACGTCCTGACTTTC. The chain uses TRBV3-1 (or the pseudogene TRBV3-2) and TRBJ2-6; no clear D gene. Germline V gene data show CDR1 as LGHDT and CDR2 as YNNKEL (reference sequence). The CDR3 is 15 residues long. The V end lost 7 bases, the J end lost 0 bases, and 10 bases lay between the germline ends.

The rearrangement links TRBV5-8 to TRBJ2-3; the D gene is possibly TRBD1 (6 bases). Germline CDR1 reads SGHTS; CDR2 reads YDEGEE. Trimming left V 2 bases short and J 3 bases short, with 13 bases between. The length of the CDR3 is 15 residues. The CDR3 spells CASSFPGVRTDTQYF. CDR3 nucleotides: TGTGCCAGCAGCTTCCCAGGGGTGAGGACAGATACGCAGTATTTT.

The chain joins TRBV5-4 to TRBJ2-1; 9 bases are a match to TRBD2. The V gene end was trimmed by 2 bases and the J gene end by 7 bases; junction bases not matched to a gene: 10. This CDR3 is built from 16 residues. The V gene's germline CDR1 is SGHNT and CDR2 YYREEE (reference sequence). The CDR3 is CASSLGGLAGDNEQFF. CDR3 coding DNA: TGTGCCAGCAGCTTAGGAGGGTTAGCGGGAGATAATGAGCAGTTCTTC. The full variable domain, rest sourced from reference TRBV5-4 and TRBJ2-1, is ETGVTQSPTHLIKTRGQQVTLRCSSQSGHNTVSWYQQALGQGPQFIFQYYREEENGRGNFPPRFSGLQFPNYSSELNVNALELDDSALYLCASSLGGLAGDNEQFFGPGTRLTVL.

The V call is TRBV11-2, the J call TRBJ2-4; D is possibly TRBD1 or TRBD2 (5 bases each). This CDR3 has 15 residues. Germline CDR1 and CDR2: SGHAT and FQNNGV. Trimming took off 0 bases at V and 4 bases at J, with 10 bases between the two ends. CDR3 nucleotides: TGTGCCAGCAGCTTAGATGGGGGAACTAAAAACATTCAGTACTTC. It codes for CASSLDGGTKNIQYF.

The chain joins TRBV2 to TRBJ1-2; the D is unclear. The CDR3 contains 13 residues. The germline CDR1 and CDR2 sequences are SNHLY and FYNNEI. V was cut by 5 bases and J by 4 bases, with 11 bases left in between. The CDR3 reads CASSPGRGYGYTF. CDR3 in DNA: TGTGCCAGCAGTCCCGGGCGGGGCTATGGCTACACCTTC.

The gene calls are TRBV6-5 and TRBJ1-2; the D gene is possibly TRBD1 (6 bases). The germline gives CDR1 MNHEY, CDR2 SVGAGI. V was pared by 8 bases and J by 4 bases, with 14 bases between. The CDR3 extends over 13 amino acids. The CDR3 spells CASFSGAGYGYTF. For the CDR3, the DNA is TGTGCCAGCTTTTCAGGGGCGGGCTATGGCTACACCTTC.

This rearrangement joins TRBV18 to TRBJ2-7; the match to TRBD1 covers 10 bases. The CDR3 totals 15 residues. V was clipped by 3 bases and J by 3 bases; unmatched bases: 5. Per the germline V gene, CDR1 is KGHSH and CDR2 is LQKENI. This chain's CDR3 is CASSPDRGTDYEQYF. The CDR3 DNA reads TGTGCCAGCTCACCGGACAGGGGGACAGACTACGAGCAGTACTTC.